The subject of this entry is one TCR beta chain. What it binds is unknown. The source of the sample is a study of memory CD4+ T cells and cytomegalovirus serostatus. Notes on the study in general: Each of 55 to 80 CMV-associated TCRbeta sequences occurred in one to five individuals.

The CDR3 covers 12 residues. Between the trimmed V and J ends, which lost 8 bases and 4 bases, there was a span of 12 bases. The V gene's germline CDR1 is MDHEN and CDR2 SYDVKM. Single viable CD3+CD4+CD8-CD45RO+ cells were sorted as the memory CD4+ T cells. How the authors handled the data: Out-of-frame sequences were removed, leaving roughly 2.1 million distinct TCRbeta sequences. The method was immunoSEQ multiplex PCR; TCRdb's version includes in-frame clones alone and lacks a portion of them. V and J calls and clone size are those listed in that table; D and trimming were worked out from the DNA. The table shows 54,000 or so clones, with about 81% occurring only once.

Sequenced input: memory CD4+ T cells from blood. This sequence was found in an adult in good health and CMV-seronegative. This chain joins TRBV28 and TRBJ2-7; D is unresolved. The CDR3 region is CASCILGYEQYF. The CDR3 DNA reads TGTGCCAGCTGTATCTTGGGATACGAGCAGTACTTC.